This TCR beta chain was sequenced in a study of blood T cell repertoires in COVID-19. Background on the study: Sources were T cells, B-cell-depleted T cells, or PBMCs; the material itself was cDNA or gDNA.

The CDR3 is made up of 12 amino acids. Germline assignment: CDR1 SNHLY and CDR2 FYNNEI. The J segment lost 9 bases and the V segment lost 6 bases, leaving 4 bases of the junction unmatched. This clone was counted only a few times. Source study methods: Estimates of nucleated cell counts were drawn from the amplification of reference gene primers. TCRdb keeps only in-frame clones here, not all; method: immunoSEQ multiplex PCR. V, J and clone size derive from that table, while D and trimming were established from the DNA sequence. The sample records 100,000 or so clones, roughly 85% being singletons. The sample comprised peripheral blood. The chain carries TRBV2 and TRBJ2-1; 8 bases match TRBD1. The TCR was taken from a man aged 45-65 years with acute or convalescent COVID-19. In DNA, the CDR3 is TGTGCCAGCAGCGAACAGGGGGTTGAGCAGTTCTTC. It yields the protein CASSEQGVEQFF.